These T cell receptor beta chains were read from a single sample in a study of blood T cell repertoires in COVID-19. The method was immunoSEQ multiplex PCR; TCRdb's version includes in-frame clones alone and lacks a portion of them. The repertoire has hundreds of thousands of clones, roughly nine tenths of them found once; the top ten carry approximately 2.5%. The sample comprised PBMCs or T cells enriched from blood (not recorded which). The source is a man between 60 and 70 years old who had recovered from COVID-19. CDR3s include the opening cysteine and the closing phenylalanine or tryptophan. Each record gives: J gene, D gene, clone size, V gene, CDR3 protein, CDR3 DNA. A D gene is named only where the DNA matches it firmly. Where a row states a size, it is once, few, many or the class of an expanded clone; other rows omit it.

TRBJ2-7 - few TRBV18 CASSPPGRTYEQYF TGTGCCAGCTCACCTCCCGGGAGAACCTACGAGCAGTACTTC
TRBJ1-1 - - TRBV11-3 CASSRTWGENTEAFF TGTGCCAGCAGCCGAACCTGGGGAGAAAACACTGAAGCTTTCTTT
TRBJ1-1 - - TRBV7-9 CASSPPGHQYEAFF TGTGCCAGCAGTCCCCCGGGACACCAATATGAAGCTTTCTTT
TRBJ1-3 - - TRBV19 CASTESAGNTIYF TGTGCCAGTACCGAGTCTGCTGGAAACACCATATATTTT
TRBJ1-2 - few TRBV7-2 CASSTGGTFYYGYTF TGTGCCAGCAGCACGGGGGGGACGTTCTACTATGGCTACACCTTC
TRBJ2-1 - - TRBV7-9 CASRGQRDNEQFF TGTGCCAGCCGTGGACAGAGAGACAATGAGCAGTTCTTC
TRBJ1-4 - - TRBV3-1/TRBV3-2 CASSQVMWGGEKLFF TGTGCCAGCAGCCAAGTTATGTGGGGCGGTGAAAAACTGTTTTTT
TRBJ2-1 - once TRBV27 CASRSALSYNEQFF TGTGCCAGCAGAAGCGCCCTCTCTTACAATGAGCAGTTCTTC
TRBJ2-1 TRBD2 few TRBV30 CAWSQGGRFNEQFF TGTGCCTGGAGTCAAGGCGGGAGGTTCAATGAGCAGTTCTTC
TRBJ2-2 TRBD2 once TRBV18 CASSPPVASGNTPNTGELFF TGTGCCAGCTCACCACCGGTGGCTAGCGGGAATACACCGAACACCGGGGAGCTGTTTTTT
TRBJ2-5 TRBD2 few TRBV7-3 CASSVAGGEQETQYF TGTGCCAGCAGCGTAGCGGGGGGCGAGCAAGAGACCCAGTACTTC
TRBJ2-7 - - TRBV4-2 CASSQDRRGGEQYF TGTGCCAGCAGCCAAGACCGCAGGGGTGGCGAGCAGTACTTC
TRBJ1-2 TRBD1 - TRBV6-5 CASTPGGQGVGYTF TGTGCCAGCACTCCCGGGGGACAGGGGGTTGGCTACACCTTC
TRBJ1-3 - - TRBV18 CASSSTDSTSGNTIYF TGTGCCAGCTCATCGACTGACTCCACCTCTGGAAACACCATATATTTT
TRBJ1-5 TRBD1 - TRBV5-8 CASSLAGTGVWSNQPQHF TGTGCCAGCAGCTTGGCCGGGACAGGGGTATGGAGCAATCAGCCCCAGCATTTT
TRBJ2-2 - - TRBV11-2 CASSLDLATGELFF TGTGCCAGCAGCTTAGATCTAGCTACCGGGGAGCTGTTTTTT
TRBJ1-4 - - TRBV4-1 CASSQPGWEKLFF TGCGCCAGCAGCCAACCAGGGTGGGAAAAACTGTTTTTT
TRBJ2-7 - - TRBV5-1 CASSLAGLTREQYF TGCGCCAGCAGCTTGGCCGGCCTTACGCGGGAGCAGTACTTC
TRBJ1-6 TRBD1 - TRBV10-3 CAISWTGQSNNSPLHF TGTGCCATCAGTTGGACAGGGCAATCGAATAATTCACCCCTCCACTTT
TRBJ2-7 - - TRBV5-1 CASSLLGDEQYF TGCGCCAGCAGCTTGCTTGGAGACGAGCAGTACTTC
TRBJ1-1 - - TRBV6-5 CASLRGGAPNTEAFF TGTGCCAGCCTAAGGGGGGGGGCCCCCAACACTGAAGCTTTCTTT
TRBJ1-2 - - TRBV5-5 CASSLEQANYGYTF TGTGCCAGCAGCTTGGAACAGGCCAACTATGGCTACACCTTC
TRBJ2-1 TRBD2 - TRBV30 CAWRKARRENHYNEQFF TGTGCCTGGAGGAAGGCGCGGCGGGAGAATCACTACAATGAGCAGTTCTTC
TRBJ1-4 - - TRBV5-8 CASSSLGTLGEKLFF TGTGCCAGCAGCTCACTAGGAACGCTCGGCGAAAAACTGTTTTTT
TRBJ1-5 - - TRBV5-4 CASGIHGASNQPQHF TGTGCCAGCGGGATACATGGGGCTAGCAATCAGCCCCAGCATTTT
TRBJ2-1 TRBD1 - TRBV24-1 CATSDFSVTGKINEQFF TGTGCCACCAGTGATTTTTCTGTGACAGGGAAAATCAATGAGCAGTTCTTC
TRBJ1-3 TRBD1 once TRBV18 CASSPRDRGYTIYF TGTGCCAGCTCACCACGGGACAGGGGATACACCATATATTTT
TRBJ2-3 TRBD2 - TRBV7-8 CASSSPGTSEHDTQYF TGTGCCAGCAGCTCGCCCGGGACTAGCGAACACGATACGCAGTATTTT
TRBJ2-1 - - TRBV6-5 CASMRTARGGSEQFF TGTGCCAGCATGAGGACAGCTAGAGGTGGCAGTGAGCAGTTCTTC
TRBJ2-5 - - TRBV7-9 CASSLLDRQETQYF TGTGCCAGCAGCTTACTGGACAGACAAGAGACCCAGTACTTC
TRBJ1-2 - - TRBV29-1 CSGGSVTSIYGYTF TGCAGCGGAGGATCAGTAACCTCTATCTATGGCTACACCTTC
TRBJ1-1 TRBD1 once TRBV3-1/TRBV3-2 CASRPRDRGLNTEAFF TGTGCCAGCAGACCCAGGGACAGGGGTCTTAACACTGAAGCTTTCTTT
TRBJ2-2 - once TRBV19 CASSLTWGPGELFF TGTGCCAGTAGTCTTACTTGGGGGCCCGGGGAGCTGTTTTTT
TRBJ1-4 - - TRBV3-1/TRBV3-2 CASRRPAGGELFF TGTGCCAGCAGACGTCCGGCCGGAGGGGAACTGTTTTTT
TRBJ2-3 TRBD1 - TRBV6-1 CASSDLRDRGGTDTQYF TGTGCCAGCAGTGATTTGCGGGACAGGGGAGGCACAGATACGCAGTATTTT
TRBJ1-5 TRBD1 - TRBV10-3 CATGGRDSQPQHF TGTGCCACCGGCGGCAGGGACAGCCAGCCCCAGCATTTT
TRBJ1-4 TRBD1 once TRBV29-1 CSVRQGLALDEKLFF TGCAGCGTACGACAGGGTCTGGCGCTCGATGAAAAACTGTTTTTT
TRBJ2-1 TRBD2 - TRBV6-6 CASTTGREVVNEQFF TGTGCCAGCACCACAGGGCGGGAGGTAGTCAATGAGCAGTTCTTC
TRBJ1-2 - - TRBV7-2 CASSPHTDYGYTF TGTGCCAGCAGCCCCCATACTGACTATGGCTACACCTTC
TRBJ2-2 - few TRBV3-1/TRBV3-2 CASSQVATGELFF TGTGCCAGCAGCCAGGTAGCAACCGGGGAGCTGTTTTTT
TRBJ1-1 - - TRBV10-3 CAISEQGGTEAFF TGTGCCATCAGTGAACAGGGTGGCACTGAAGCTTTCTTT
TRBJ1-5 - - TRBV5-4 CASSLGPRGEGDQPQHF TGTGCCAGCAGCTTGGGCCCCCGGGGGGAAGGGGATCAGCCCCAGCATTTT
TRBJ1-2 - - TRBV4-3 CASSQGTAYGYTF TGCGCCAGCAGCCAAGGGACAGCCTATGGCTACACCTTC
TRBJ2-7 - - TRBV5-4 CASSFAGSSEQYF TGTGCCAGCAGCTTCGCGGGATCAAGCGAGCAGTACTTC
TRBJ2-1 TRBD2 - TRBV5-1 CASRSLAGGYGEQFF TGCGCCAGCAGGTCACTAGCGGGAGGATACGGTGAGCAGTTCTTC
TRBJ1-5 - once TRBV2 CASSLAGNQPQHF TGTGCCAGCAGCCTCGCCGGTAATCAGCCCCAGCATTTT
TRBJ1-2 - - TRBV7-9 CASSIDGLEGYTF TGTGCCAGCAGCATCGACGGACTCGAGGGCTACACCTTC
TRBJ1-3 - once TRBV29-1 CSVAPGGRGNTIYF TGCAGCGTTGCCCCTGGGGGCAGGGGAAACACCATATATTTT
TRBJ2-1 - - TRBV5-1 CASSLDVMGGYNEQFF TGCGCCAGCAGCTTGGACGTGATGGGGGGCTACAATGAGCAGTTCTTC
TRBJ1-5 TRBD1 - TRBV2 CASRVQGAGNQPQHF TGTGCCAGCAGGGTACAGGGGGCGGGTAATCAGCCCCAGCATTTT
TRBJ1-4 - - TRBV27 CASSLRDSDEKLFF TGTGCCAGCAGTTTACGAGACAGTGACGAAAAACTGTTTTTT
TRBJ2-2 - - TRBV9 CASSVDLWTSNTGELFF TGTGCCAGCAGCGTAGATCTCTGGACATCAAACACCGGGGAGCTGTTTTTT
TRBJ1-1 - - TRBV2 CASSVSRNTEAFF TGTGCCAGCAGTGTATCCCGGAACACTGAAGCTTTCTTT
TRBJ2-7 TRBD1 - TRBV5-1 CASRGTGGSSYEQYF TGCGCCAGCAGGGGGACAGGGGGGAGCTCCTACGAGCAGTACTTC
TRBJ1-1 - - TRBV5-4 CASSLWGANTEAFF TGTGCCAGCAGCTTGTGGGGCGCGAACACTGAAGCTTTCTTT
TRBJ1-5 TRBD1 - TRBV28 CASQGATGGNQPQHF TGTGCCAGCCAAGGGGCGACAGGGGGCAATCAGCCCCAGCATTTT
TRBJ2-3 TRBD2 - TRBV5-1 CASSVRAGRDTQYF TGCGCCAGCAGTGTACGAGCGGGGAGGGATACGCAGTATTTT